These 2 T cell receptor beta chains share one sample of origin, sequenced in a study of CXCR3-negative and CXCR3-positive naive CD8 T cells. 5' RACE that incorporated UMI labels was used to prepare the TRB cDNA libraries. For each CDR3 protein, TCRdb gives one entry from its re-call of the 5' RACE reads, without DNA. Here the sample table reports around 40,000 distinct CDR3 sequences. Sequencing used naive CXCR3- CD8+ T cells from blood. Subset noted: CD45RO-CCR7+CD27+CD95- naive CD8+ T cells lacking CXCR3 (TNR3-). The receptor source for this set is a human donor in good health. Some clones in this sample may be carry-over from other donors' samples.

V usage is TRBV7-9 and J usage is TRBJ1-1; TCRdb's D call of TRBD1 is untestable without DNA. This CDR3 is 12 amino acids long. Germline loops: CDR1 SEHNR, CDR2 FQNEAQ (reference sequence). The CDR3 region is CASTGVNTEAFF. Full variable domain (rest looked up from reference TRBV7-9 and TRBJ1-1): DTGVSQNPRHKITKRGQNVTFRCDPISEHNRLYWYRQTLGQGPEFLTYFQNEAQLEKSRLLSDRFSAERPKGSFSTLEIQRTEQGDSAMYLCASTGVNTEAFFGQGTRLTVV.

The chain employs TRBV28 and TRBJ2-2. CDR3 length: 12 residues. CDR1 MDHEN and CDR2 SYDVKM come from the germline V gene. The CDR3 protein is CASSFYTGELFF.